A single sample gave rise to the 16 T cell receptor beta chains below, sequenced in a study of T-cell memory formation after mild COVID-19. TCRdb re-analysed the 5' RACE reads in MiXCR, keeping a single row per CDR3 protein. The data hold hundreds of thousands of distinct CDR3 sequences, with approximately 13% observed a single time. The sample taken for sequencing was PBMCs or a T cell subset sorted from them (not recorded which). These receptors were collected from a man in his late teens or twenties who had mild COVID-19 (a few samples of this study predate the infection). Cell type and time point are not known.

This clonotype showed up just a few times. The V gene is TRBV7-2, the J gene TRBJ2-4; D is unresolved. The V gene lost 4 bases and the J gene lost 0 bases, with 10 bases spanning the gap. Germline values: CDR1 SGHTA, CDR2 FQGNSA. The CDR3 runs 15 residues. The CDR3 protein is CASSSPGLAKNIQYF. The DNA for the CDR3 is TGTGCCAGCAGCTCTCCCGGGCTAGCCAAAAACATTCAGTACTTC.

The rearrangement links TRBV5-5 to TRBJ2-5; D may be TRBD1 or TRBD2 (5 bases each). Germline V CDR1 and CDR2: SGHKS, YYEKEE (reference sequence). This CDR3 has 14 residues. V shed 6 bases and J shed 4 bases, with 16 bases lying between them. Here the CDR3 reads CASTSGPGGETQYF. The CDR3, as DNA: TGTGCCAGCACCTCCGGGCCTGGGGGAGAGACCCAGTACTTC.

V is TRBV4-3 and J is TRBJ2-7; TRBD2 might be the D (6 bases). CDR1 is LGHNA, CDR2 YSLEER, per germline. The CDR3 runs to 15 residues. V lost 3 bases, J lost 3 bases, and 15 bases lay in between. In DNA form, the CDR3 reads TGCGCCAGCAGCCAGGAGGGCGCGCCGTTCTACGAGCAGTACTTC. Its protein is CASSQEGAPFYEQYF.

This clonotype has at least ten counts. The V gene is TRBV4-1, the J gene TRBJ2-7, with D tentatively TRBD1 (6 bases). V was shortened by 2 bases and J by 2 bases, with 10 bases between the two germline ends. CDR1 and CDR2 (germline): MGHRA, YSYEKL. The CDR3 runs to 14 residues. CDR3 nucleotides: TGCGCCAGCAGCCAAAAGGCAGGGGCCTACGAGCAGTACGTC. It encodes CASSQKAGAYEQYV.

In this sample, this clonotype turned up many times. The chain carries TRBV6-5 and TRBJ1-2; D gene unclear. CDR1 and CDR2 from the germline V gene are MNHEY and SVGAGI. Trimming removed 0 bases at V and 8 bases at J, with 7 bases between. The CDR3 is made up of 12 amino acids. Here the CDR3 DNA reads TGTGCCAGCAGTTACTCGGGAGGCGGCTACACCTTC. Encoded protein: CASSYSGGGYTF.

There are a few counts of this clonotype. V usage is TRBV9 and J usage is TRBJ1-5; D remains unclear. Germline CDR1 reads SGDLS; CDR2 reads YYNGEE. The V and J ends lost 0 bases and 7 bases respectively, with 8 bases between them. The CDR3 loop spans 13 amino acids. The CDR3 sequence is CASSVDSRQPQHF. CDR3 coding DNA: TGTGCCAGCAGCGTAGATTCACGACAGCCCCAGCATTTT. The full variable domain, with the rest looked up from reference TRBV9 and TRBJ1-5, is DSGVTQTPKHLITATGQRVTLRCSPRSGDLSVYWYQQSLDQGLQFLIQYYNGEERAKGNILERFSAQQFPDLHSELNLSSLELGDSALYFCASSVDSRQPQHFGDGTRLSIL.

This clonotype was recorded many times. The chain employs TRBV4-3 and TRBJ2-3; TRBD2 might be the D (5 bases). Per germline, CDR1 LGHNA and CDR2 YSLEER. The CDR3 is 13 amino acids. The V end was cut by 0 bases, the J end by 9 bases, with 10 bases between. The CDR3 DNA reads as TGCGCCAGCAGCCAAGAGTATAGCGTAACGCAGTATTTT. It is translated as CASSQEYSVTQYF.

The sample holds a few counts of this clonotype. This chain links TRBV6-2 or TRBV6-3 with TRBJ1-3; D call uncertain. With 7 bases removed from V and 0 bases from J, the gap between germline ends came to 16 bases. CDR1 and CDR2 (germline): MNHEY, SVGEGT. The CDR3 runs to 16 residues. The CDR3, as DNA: TGTGCCAGCACCAGAGACGGCCAGTTCTCTGGAAACACCATATATTTT. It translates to CASTRDGQFSGNTIYF.

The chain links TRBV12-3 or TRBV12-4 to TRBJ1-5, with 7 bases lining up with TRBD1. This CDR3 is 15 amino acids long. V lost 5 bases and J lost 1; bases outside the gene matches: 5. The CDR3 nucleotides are TGTGCCAGCAGTCCCCCGACAGGGAGCAATCAGCCCCAGCATTTT. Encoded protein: CASSPPTGSNQPQHF.

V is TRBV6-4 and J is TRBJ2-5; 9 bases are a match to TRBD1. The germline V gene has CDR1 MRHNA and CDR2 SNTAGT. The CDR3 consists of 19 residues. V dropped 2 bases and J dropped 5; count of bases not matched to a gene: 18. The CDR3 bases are TGTGCCAGCAGTGACCGGATCGTACCGGGACAGGGTCCGAGGGAGACCCAGTACTTC. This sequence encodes CASSDRIVPGQGPRETQYF.

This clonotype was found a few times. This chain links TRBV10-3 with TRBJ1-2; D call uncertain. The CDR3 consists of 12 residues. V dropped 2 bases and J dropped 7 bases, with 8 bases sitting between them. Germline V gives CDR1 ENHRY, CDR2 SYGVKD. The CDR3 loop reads CAISEPLGGYTF. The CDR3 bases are TGTGCCATCAGTGAGCCCTTGGGTGGCTACACCTTC.

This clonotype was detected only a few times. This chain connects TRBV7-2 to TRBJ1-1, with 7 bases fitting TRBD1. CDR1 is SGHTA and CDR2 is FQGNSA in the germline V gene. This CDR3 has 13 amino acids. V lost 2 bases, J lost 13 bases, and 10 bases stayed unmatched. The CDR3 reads CASSLSRGGMVFF. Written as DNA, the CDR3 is TGTGCCAGCAGCTTATCCAGGGGGGGAATGGTTTTCTTT.

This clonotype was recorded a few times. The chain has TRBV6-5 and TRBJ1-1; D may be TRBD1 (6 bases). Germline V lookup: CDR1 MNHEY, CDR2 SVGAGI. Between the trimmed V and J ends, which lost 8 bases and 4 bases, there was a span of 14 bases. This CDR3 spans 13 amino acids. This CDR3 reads CASGQGFVTEAFF. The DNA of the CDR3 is TGTGCCAGCGGCCAGGGGTTCGTCACTGAAGCTTTCTTT.

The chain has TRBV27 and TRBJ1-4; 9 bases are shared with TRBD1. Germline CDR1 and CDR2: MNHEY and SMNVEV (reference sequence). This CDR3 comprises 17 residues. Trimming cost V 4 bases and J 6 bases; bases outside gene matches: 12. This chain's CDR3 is CASSSTGGFSTDEKLFF. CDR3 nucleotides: TGTGCCAGCAGTTCGACAGGGGGGTTCTCAACCGATGAAAAACTGTTTTTT. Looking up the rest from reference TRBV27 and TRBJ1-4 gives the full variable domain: EAQVTQNPRYLITVTGKKLTVTCSQNMNHEYMSWYRQDPGLGLRQIYYSMNVEVTDKGDVPEGYKVSRKEKRNFPLILESPSPNQTSLYFCASSSTGGFSTDEKLFFGSGTQLSVL.

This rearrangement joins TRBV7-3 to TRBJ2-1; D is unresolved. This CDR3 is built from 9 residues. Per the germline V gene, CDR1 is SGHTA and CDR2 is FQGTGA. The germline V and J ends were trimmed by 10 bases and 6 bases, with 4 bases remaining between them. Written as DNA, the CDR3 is TGTGCCACAGCCAATGAGCAGTTCTTC. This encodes CATANEQFF. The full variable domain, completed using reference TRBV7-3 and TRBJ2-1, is GAGVSQTPSNKVTEKGKYVELRCDPISGHTALYWYRQSLGQGPEFLIYFQGTGAADDSGLPNDRFFAVRPEGSVSTLKIQRTERGDSAVYLCATANEQFFGPGTRLTVL.

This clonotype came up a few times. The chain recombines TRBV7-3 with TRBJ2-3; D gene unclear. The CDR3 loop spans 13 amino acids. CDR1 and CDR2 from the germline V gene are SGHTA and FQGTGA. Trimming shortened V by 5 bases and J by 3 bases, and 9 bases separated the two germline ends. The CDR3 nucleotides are TGTGCCAGCAGCCCCGACTTTACAGATACGCAGTATTTT. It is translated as CASSPDFTDTQYF.